This TCR beta chain was recovered during a study of graft-versus-host responses after intestinal transplantation. Study overall: Recipients were all induced with anti-thymocyte globulin, then given tacrolimus and steroids for roughly three years.

Some clones are missing from TCRdb's copy, which holds only in-frame ones; the method was immunoSEQ multiplex PCR. The sample consists of about 4,000 clones, roughly 93% of them appearing once. A note on this clone: The antigen is unknown.

The germline gives CDR1 MNHGY, CDR2 SAAAGT. The V gene end was trimmed by 0 bases and the J gene end by 4 bases; junction bases not matched to a gene: 19. The CDR3 totals 21 residues. Study-wide findings and caveats: Some patients had graft-donor T cell macrochimerism. In their allografts, the ratios of graft-versus-host to host-versus-graft T cell clones were high. There were GvH clones found in recipient marrow, and some of them appeared first in ileum or blood.

Sequences were derived from PBMCs, sampled 11 days after intestinal transplantation. V gene TRBV6-8 combines with J gene TRBJ2-5; TRBD2 aligns across 11 bases. The receptor was derived from a human patient who received an intestinal transplant, so some T cells may come from the graft donor. CDR3 nucleotide sequence: TGTGCCAGCAGTTACTCGAAGTTTTCCGGGACTAGCGGCCCCACTCGAGAGACCCAGTACTTC. Translated, it gives CASSYSKFSGTSGPTRETQYF.